These T cell receptor beta chains were read from a single sample in a study of early T cells in non-severe SARS-CoV-2 infection. TCRdb independently ran MiXCR on the 5' RACE reads; one entry per CDR3 protein. The sample has approximately 69,000 distinct CDR3 sequences; about 9% are singletons. Sequenced sample: whole blood. These receptors all stem from an adult who was a healthcare worker with PCR-confirmed SARS-CoV-2 infection or an uninfected control (not recorded which). Each CDR3 is given with its conserved first and last residue. A D gene is named only where the DNA matches it firmly. Size is omitted from some rows. Given values are once, few, many or a class for expanded clones.

D gene: TRBD2; J gene: TRBJ2-1; V gene: TRBV5-4; clone size: NA; CDR3 length: 15; CDR3 protein: CASSGTSGRWDEQFF; CDR3 DNA: TGTGCCAGCAGCGGAACTAGCGGGAGATGGGATGAGCAGTTCTTC
D gene: NA; J gene: TRBJ1-5; V gene: TRBV6-2/TRBV6-3; clone size: many; CDR3 length: 14; CDR3 protein: CASGRANLNQPQHF; CDR3 DNA: TGTGCCAGCGGTCGAGCGAACCTCAATCAGCCCCAGCATTTT
D gene: TRBD1; J gene: TRBJ1-5; V gene: TRBV20-1; clone size: NA; CDR3 length: 16; CDR3 protein: CSATRGGRGINQPQHF; CDR3 DNA: TGCAGTGCTACCCGTGGCGGCAGGGGGATCAATCAGCCCCAGCATTTT
D gene: TRBD2; J gene: TRBJ2-3; V gene: TRBV4-3; clone size: medium-sized; CDR3 length: 15; CDR3 protein: CASSQASGSTDTQYF; CDR3 DNA: TGCGCCAGCAGCCAAGCTAGCGGGAGCACAGATACGCAGTATTTT
D gene: TRBD2; J gene: TRBJ2-7; V gene: TRBV27; clone size: many; CDR3 length: 16; CDR3 protein: CASSPGLAGVSYEQYF; CDR3 DNA: TGTGCCAGCAGTCCCGGACTAGCGGGAGTATCCTACGAGCAGTACTTC
D gene: NA; J gene: TRBJ1-6; V gene: TRBV6-5; clone size: few; CDR3 length: 18; CDR3 protein: CASSLGLSSISYNSPLHF; CDR3 DNA: TGTGCCAGCAGTTTAGGCCTGTCGAGTATATCCTATAATTCACCCCTCCACTTT
D gene: NA; J gene: TRBJ2-2; V gene: TRBV13; clone size: many; CDR3 length: 14; CDR3 protein: CASIEQGNTGELFF; CDR3 DNA: TGTGCCAGCATAGAACAGGGCAACACCGGGGAGCTGTTTTTT
D gene: NA; J gene: TRBJ2-2; V gene: TRBV5-6; clone size: few; CDR3 length: 12; CDR3 protein: CASSRATGELFF; CDR3 DNA: TGTGCCAGCAGCCGGGCCACCGGGGAGCTGTTTTTT
D gene: NA; J gene: TRBJ2-1; V gene: TRBV7-2; clone size: many; CDR3 length: 13; CDR3 protein: CASSLGQYNEQFF; CDR3 DNA: TGTGCCAGCAGCTTAGGACAATACAATGAGCAGTTCTTC
D gene: TRBD1; J gene: TRBJ2-1; V gene: TRBV24-1; clone size: many; CDR3 length: 15; CDR3 protein: CATSEGDRGYNEQFF; CDR3 DNA: TGTGCCACCAGTGAGGGGGACAGGGGGTACAATGAGCAGTTCTTC
D gene: NA; J gene: TRBJ2-1; V gene: TRBV7-3; clone size: few; CDR3 length: 14; CDR3 protein: CASSLRGMDNEQFF; CDR3 DNA: TGTGCCAGCAGCTTAAGGGGTATGGACAATGAGCAGTTCTTC
D gene: TRBD2; J gene: TRBJ2-1; V gene: TRBV7-3; clone size: NA; CDR3 length: 13; CDR3 protein: CASSVGLAHEQFF; CDR3 DNA: TGTGCCAGCAGCGTGGGACTAGCTCATGAGCAGTTCTTC
D gene: TRBD2; J gene: TRBJ2-4; V gene: TRBV4-3; clone size: many; CDR3 length: 13; CDR3 protein: CASSFGTSGIQYF; CDR3 DNA: TGCGCCAGCAGCTTCGGGACTAGCGGGATTCAGTACTTC
D gene: NA; J gene: TRBJ1-3; V gene: TRBV20-1; clone size: many; CDR3 length: 14; CDR3 protein: CSARSVDGGNTIYF; CDR3 DNA: TGCAGTGCTAGATCGGTGGATGGGGGAAACACCATATATTTT
D gene: NA; J gene: TRBJ2-7; V gene: TRBV12-3/TRBV12-4; clone size: many; CDR3 length: 14; CDR3 protein: CASSPDRTAYEQYF; CDR3 DNA: TGTGCCAGCAGTCCGGACAGAACCGCCTACGAGCAGTACTTC
D gene: NA; J gene: TRBJ2-1; V gene: TRBV7-8; clone size: few; CDR3 length: 13; CDR3 protein: CASSLWGRDEQFF; CDR3 DNA: TGTGCCAGCAGCTTATGGGGGCGGGATGAGCAGTTCTTC
D gene: NA; J gene: TRBJ2-6; V gene: TRBV7-2; clone size: many; CDR3 length: 15; CDR3 protein: CASSSRSGGANVLTF; CDR3 DNA: TGTGCCAGCAGCTCCAGGAGTGGTGGGGCCAACGTCCTGACTTTC
D gene: TRBD2; J gene: TRBJ2-1; V gene: TRBV18; clone size: few; CDR3 length: 18; CDR3 protein: CASSPFRLTSGGASEQFF; CDR3 DNA: TGTGCCAGCTCACCGTTTAGACTGACCAGCGGGGGGGCCAGCGAGCAGTTCTTC
D gene: NA; J gene: TRBJ2-2; V gene: TRBV19; clone size: few; CDR3 length: 15; CDR3 protein: CASSIEVSDTGELFF; CDR3 DNA: TGTGCCAGTAGTATAGAGGTCTCTGACACCGGGGAGCTGTTTTTT
D gene: NA; J gene: TRBJ2-2; V gene: TRBV18; clone size: NA; CDR3 length: 12; CDR3 protein: CASSPNTGELFF; CDR3 DNA: TGTGCCAGCTCACCGAACACCGGGGAGCTGTTTTTT
D gene: NA; J gene: TRBJ2-1; V gene: TRBV21-1; clone size: many; CDR3 length: 15; CDR3 protein: CASSNLGKSHNEQFF; CDR3 DNA: TGTGCCAGCAGCAATCTCGGAAAAAGTCACAATGAGCAGTTCTTC
D gene: TRBD1; J gene: TRBJ1-4; V gene: TRBV27; clone size: few; CDR3 length: 14; CDR3 protein: CASSTQGANEKLFF; CDR3 DNA: TGTGCCAGCAGCACGCAGGGGGCAAATGAAAAACTGTTTTTT
D gene: TRBD1; J gene: TRBJ2-3; V gene: TRBV2; clone size: many; CDR3 length: 14; CDR3 protein: CASKGQGAGDTQYF; CDR3 DNA: TGTGCCAGCAAGGGACAGGGGGCGGGAGATACGCAGTATTTT
D gene: NA; J gene: TRBJ2-3; V gene: TRBV7-2; clone size: NA; CDR3 length: 15; CDR3 protein: CASSLAALAMGTQYF; CDR3 DNA: TGTGCCAGCAGCTTAGCGGCCCTAGCGATGGGTACGCAGTATTTT
D gene: NA; J gene: TRBJ2-7; V gene: TRBV28; clone size: many; CDR3 length: 12; CDR3 protein: CASSPRQVTYAF; CDR3 DNA: TGTGCCAGCAGTCCCCGACAGGTTACCTACGCGTTC
D gene: NA; J gene: TRBJ2-2; V gene: TRBV11-2; clone size: few; CDR3 length: 15; CDR3 protein: CASSPWTSNTGELFF; CDR3 DNA: TGTGCCAGCAGCCCTTGGACCTCGAACACCGGGGAGCTGTTTTTT
D gene: NA; J gene: TRBJ2-7; V gene: TRBV28; clone size: many; CDR3 length: 17; CDR3 protein: CASTIAGQNFKTYEQYF; CDR3 DNA: TGTGCCAGCACCATTGCAGGACAGAACTTCAAAACCTACGAGCAGTACTTC
D gene: NA; J gene: TRBJ2-3; V gene: TRBV14; clone size: NA; CDR3 length: 16; CDR3 protein: CASSHLKGYNTDTQYF; CDR3 DNA: TGTGCCAGCAGCCACCTCAAGGGCTATAACACAGATACGCAGTATTTT
D gene: NA; J gene: TRBJ2-7; V gene: TRBV6-6; clone size: few; CDR3 length: 14; CDR3 protein: CASSYDTSTYEQYF; CDR3 DNA: TGTGCCAGCAGTTACGACACTTCAACCTACGAGCAGTACTTC
D gene: NA; J gene: TRBJ2-1; V gene: TRBV11-2; clone size: NA; CDR3 length: 14; CDR3 protein: CASSRLTSYNEQFF; CDR3 DNA: TGTGCCAGCAGCCGCTTGACCAGTTATAATGAGCAGTTCTTC
D gene: NA; J gene: TRBJ1-2; V gene: TRBV3-1; clone size: few; CDR3 length: 14; CDR3 protein: CASSQDRANYGYTF; CDR3 DNA: TGTGCCAGCAGCCAAGACAGGGCAAACTATGGCTACACCTTC
D gene: TRBD2; J gene: TRBJ2-1; V gene: TRBV10-3; clone size: few; CDR3 length: 12; CDR3 protein: CAISRESIEQFF; CDR3 DNA: TGTGCCATCTCGCGGGAGAGTATTGAGCAGTTCTTC
D gene: TRBD2; J gene: TRBJ2-3; V gene: TRBV20-1; clone size: NA; CDR3 length: 17; CDR3 protein: CSARAQGGLAWADTQYF; CDR3 DNA: TGCAGTGCTAGAGCCCAGGGGGGACTAGCCTGGGCAGATACGCAGTATTTT
D gene: TRBD2; J gene: TRBJ2-7; V gene: TRBV2; clone size: many; CDR3 length: 13; CDR3 protein: CASSGAGIYEQYF; CDR3 DNA: TGTGCCAGCAGCGGAGCGGGGATCTACGAGCAGTACTTC
D gene: NA; J gene: TRBJ2-3; V gene: TRBV28; clone size: once; CDR3 length: 13; CDR3 protein: CASSRDGTDTQYF; CDR3 DNA: TGTGCCAGCAGTCGGGACGGCACAGATACGCAGTATTTT
D gene: NA; J gene: TRBJ1-4; V gene: TRBV9; clone size: many; CDR3 length: 12; CDR3 protein: CASSRDTEKLFF; CDR3 DNA: TGTGCCAGCTCTCGGGACACCGAAAAACTGTTTTTT
D gene: NA; J gene: TRBJ2-7; V gene: TRBV20-1; clone size: many; CDR3 length: 14; CDR3 protein: CSAPNDLSSYEQYF; CDR3 DNA: TGCAGTGCTCCCAACGACCTTAGCTCCTACGAGCAGTACTTC
D gene: NA; J gene: TRBJ2-2; V gene: TRBV5-1; clone size: NA; CDR3 length: 19; CDR3 protein: CASSLEIWGAQLRAGELFF; CDR3 DNA: TGCGCCAGCAGCTTGGAGATTTGGGGGGCCCAGTTGCGGGCCGGGGAGCTGTTTTTT
D gene: NA; J gene: TRBJ2-4; V gene: TRBV5-1; clone size: many; CDR3 length: 14; CDR3 protein: CASSQTPGGNIQYF; CDR3 DNA: TGCGCCAGCAGCCAGACCCCCGGCGGAAACATTCAGTACTTC
D gene: TRBD1; J gene: TRBJ1-5; V gene: TRBV19; clone size: NA; CDR3 length: 14; CDR3 protein: CASRETGANQPQHF; CDR3 DNA: TGTGCCAGTAGGGAGACAGGGGCCAATCAGCCCCAGCATTTT
D gene: NA; J gene: TRBJ2-1; V gene: TRBV5-8; clone size: few; CDR3 length: 16; CDR3 protein: CASSFFGRSSYNEQFF; CDR3 DNA: TGTGCCAGCAGCTTTTTCGGGAGAAGCTCCTACAATGAGCAGTTCTTC
D gene: TRBD2; J gene: TRBJ2-3; V gene: TRBV9; clone size: NA; CDR3 length: 16; CDR3 protein: CASSVTSGVYTDTQYF; CDR3 DNA: TGTGCCAGCAGCGTTACTAGCGGGGTTTACACAGATACGCAGTATTTT
D gene: TRBD1; J gene: TRBJ2-2; V gene: TRBV28; clone size: many; CDR3 length: 14; CDR3 protein: CASSPWTGNGELFF; CDR3 DNA: TGTGCCAGCAGTCCTTGGACAGGGAACGGGGAGCTGTTTTTT
D gene: NA; J gene: TRBJ2-1; V gene: TRBV11-2; clone size: NA; CDR3 length: 14; CDR3 protein: CASSLDRDTYEQFF; CDR3 DNA: TGTGCCAGCAGCCTGGACCGAGATACCTACGAGCAGTTCTTC
D gene: NA; J gene: TRBJ2-3; V gene: TRBV7-2; clone size: NA; CDR3 length: 15; CDR3 protein: CASSPTRRGTDTQYF; CDR3 DNA: TGTGCCAGCAGCCCCACGAGGAGAGGCACAGATACGCAGTATTTT
D gene: NA; J gene: TRBJ1-1; V gene: TRBV2; clone size: few; CDR3 length: 15; CDR3 protein: CASRDLQGVDTEAFF; CDR3 DNA: TGTGCCAGCCGGGACCTTCAGGGTGTGGACACTGAAGCTTTCTTT
D gene: TRBD2; J gene: TRBJ2-7; V gene: TRBV7-9; clone size: many; CDR3 length: 17; CDR3 protein: CASSPRLAGEEAREQYF; CDR3 DNA: TGTGCCAGCAGTCCGAGACTAGCGGGAGAGGAGGCTCGAGAGCAGTACTTC
D gene: TRBD1; J gene: TRBJ1-1; V gene: TRBV2; clone size: many; CDR3 length: 15; CDR3 protein: CAYKAGDRGNTEAFF; CDR3 DNA: TGTGCCTATAAAGCAGGGGACAGGGGGAACACTGAAGCTTTCTTT
D gene: NA; J gene: TRBJ2-5; V gene: TRBV7-3; clone size: many; CDR3 length: 13; CDR3 protein: CASSFGSSETQYF; CDR3 DNA: TGTGCCAGCAGCTTCGGGTCGTCGGAGACCCAGTACTTC
D gene: TRBD2; J gene: TRBJ2-1; V gene: TRBV6-2/TRBV6-3; clone size: few; CDR3 length: 17; CDR3 protein: CASINGGRARGGNEQFF; CDR3 DNA: TGTGCCAGCATAAATGGCGGGAGGGCCCGAGGAGGCAATGAGCAGTTCTTC
D gene: TRBD1; J gene: TRBJ1-2; V gene: TRBV6-2/TRBV6-3; clone size: few; CDR3 length: 14; CDR3 protein: CASSPRDSVYGYTF; CDR3 DNA: TGTGCCAGCAGTCCCCGGGACAGCGTATATGGCTACACCTTC
D gene: TRBD1; J gene: TRBJ2-7; V gene: TRBV24-1; clone size: few; CDR3 length: 15; CDR3 protein: CATSDVQGAGYEQYF; CDR3 DNA: TGTGCCACCAGTGATGTACAGGGGGCAGGCTACGAGCAGTACTTC
D gene: TRBD2; J gene: TRBJ2-1; V gene: TRBV29-1; clone size: many; CDR3 length: 15; CDR3 protein: CSVERLAGVYNEQFF; CDR3 DNA: TGCAGCGTTGAACGCCTAGCGGGAGTCTACAATGAGCAGTTCTTC
D gene: NA; J gene: TRBJ2-3; V gene: TRBV20-1; clone size: few; CDR3 length: 16; CDR3 protein: CSASIVARSLLGTQYF; CDR3 DNA: TGCAGTGCTAGTATAGTAGCGCGGTCCTTATTGGGTACGCAGTATTTT
D gene: NA; J gene: TRBJ2-2; V gene: TRBV30; clone size: many; CDR3 length: 13; CDR3 protein: CASDSRITGELFF; CDR3 DNA: TGTGCCTCGGACAGCCGGATCACCGGGGAGCTGTTTTTT
D gene: NA; J gene: TRBJ2-1; V gene: TRBV2; clone size: many; CDR3 length: 15; CDR3 protein: CASSERVASYNEQFF; CDR3 DNA: TGTGCCAGCAGTGAGAGGGTAGCCTCCTACAATGAGCAGTTCTTC
D gene: NA; J gene: TRBJ2-2; V gene: TRBV10-3; clone size: NA; CDR3 length: 13; CDR3 protein: CAIRPDTTGELFF; CDR3 DNA: TGTGCCATCAGGCCCGACACCACCGGGGAGCTGTTTTTT
D gene: TRBD2; J gene: TRBJ2-1; V gene: TRBV7-3; clone size: many; CDR3 length: 18; CDR3 protein: CASSLNGIPGGQSNEQFF; CDR3 DNA: TGTGCCAGCAGCTTAAATGGGATTCCGGGAGGGCAGAGCAATGAGCAGTTCTTC
D gene: TRBD1; J gene: TRBJ1-4; V gene: TRBV3-1; clone size: NA; CDR3 length: 14; CDR3 protein: CASSGRGQGEKLFF; CDR3 DNA: TGTGCCAGCAGCGGCCGGGGACAGGGGGAAAAACTGTTTTTT
D gene: NA; J gene: TRBJ2-5; V gene: TRBV14; clone size: many; CDR3 length: 13; CDR3 protein: CASSTLVYETQYF; CDR3 DNA: TGTGCCAGCAGCACCCTAGTCTATGAGACCCAGTACTTC